This T cell receptor (beta chain) was identified during a study of CD8+ T cells in alopecia areata. cDNA serving as the sequencing template came from extracted, reverse transcribed RNA. Here immunoSEQ multiplex PCR was the method, and the copy in TCRdb shows in-frame clones only, minus some. The sample contains around 110,000 clones, none occurring once; around 20% lies in the top ten. This clone was counted ten times or more. Translating the DNA gives a protein that differs from the TCRdb entry at residue 13; the protein shown here is that DNA translation. Mouse gene names and germline throughout. The missing CDR3 end, 3 residues past where the read stops, is filled in from the germline J gene. The germline gives CDR1 NNHDY, CDR2 SYVADS. The CDR3 spans 16 residues. V was clipped by 1 base and J by 0 bases, with 11 bases between them.

Sequencing was carried out using lesional skin. This TCR was recovered from a C3H/HeJ mouse with alopecia areata. MHC haplotype of the mouse line: H2-k. This sequence joins TRBV13-3 and TRBJ1-3; D is unclear. The CDR3 loop is CASSDSSLNSGNTLYF. The CDR3 bases that were read are TGTGCCAGCAGTGATTCCAGCCTAAATTCTGGAAATACG.